This record covers a single TCR beta chain. What it recognizes is unknown. The CDR3 runs 13 residues. CDR1 and CDR2 (germline): GTSNPN, SVGIG (reference sequence). V was pared by 5 bases and J by 2 bases, with 13 bases between. The data belong to a study of blood T cells in healthy people across ages. Overall study context: Through template switching, about one barcoded beta molecule was captured per two T cells, as measured in model experiments. Study-level findings and limits: Donor CMV status, an unknown factor, possibly confounded changes in expanded clonotypes.

A J-beta primer mix and a sample-barcoded 5' primer were used in a second PCR of roughly 7 to 12 cycles. One entry per CDR3 protein results from TCRdb running MiXCR on the 5' RACE reads. The sample consists of approximately 1.5 million distinct CDR3 sequences, about 45% of them appearing once. Sequencing used blood. The V call is TRBV30, the J call TRBJ2-7, with D uncertain. The TCR sequence derives from a woman younger than 30 in good health. For the CDR3, the DNA is TGTGCCTGGCTCCGTGAAGCGACCTACGAGCAGTACTTC. It specifies CAWLREATYEQYF.